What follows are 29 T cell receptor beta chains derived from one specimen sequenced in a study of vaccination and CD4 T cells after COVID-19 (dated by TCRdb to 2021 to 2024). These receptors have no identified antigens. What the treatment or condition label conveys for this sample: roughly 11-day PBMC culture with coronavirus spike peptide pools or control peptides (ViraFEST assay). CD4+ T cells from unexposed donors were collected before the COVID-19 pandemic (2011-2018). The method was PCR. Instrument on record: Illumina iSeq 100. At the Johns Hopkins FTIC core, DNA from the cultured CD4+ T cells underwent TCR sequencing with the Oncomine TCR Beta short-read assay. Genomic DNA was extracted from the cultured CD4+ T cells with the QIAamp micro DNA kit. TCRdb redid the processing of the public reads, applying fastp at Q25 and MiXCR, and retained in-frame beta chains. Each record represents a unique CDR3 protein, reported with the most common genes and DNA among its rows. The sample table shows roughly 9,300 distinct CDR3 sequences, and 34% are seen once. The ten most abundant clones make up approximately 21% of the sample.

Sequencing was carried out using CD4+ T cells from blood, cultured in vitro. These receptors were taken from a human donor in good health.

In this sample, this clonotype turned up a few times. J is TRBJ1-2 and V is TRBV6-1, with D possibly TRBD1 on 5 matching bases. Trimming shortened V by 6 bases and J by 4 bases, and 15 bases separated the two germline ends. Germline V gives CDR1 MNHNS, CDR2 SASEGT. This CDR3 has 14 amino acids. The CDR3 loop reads CASRNGGDLYGYTF. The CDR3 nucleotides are TGTGCCAGCAGGAACGGGGGGGATCTCTATGGCTACACCTTC.

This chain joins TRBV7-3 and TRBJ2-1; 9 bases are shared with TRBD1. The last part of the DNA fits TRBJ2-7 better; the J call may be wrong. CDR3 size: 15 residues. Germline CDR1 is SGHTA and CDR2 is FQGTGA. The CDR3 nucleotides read TGTGCCAGCAGCTCCCAGGGGGACAGGGTTCAAGAGCAGTACTTC. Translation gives CASSSQGDRVQEQYF.

In DNA form, the CDR3 reads TGTGCCAGCAGCTTAGCGGGAGGGCCCACAGATACGCAGTATTTT. It encodes CASSLAGGPTDTQYF. The V and J genes are TRBV7-2 and TRBJ2-3; 7 bases line up with TRBD2. The CDR3 spans 15 residues. V gave up 0 bases and J gave up 2 bases; unmatched junction bases: 2. The V gene's germline CDR1 is SGHTA and CDR2 FQGNSA.

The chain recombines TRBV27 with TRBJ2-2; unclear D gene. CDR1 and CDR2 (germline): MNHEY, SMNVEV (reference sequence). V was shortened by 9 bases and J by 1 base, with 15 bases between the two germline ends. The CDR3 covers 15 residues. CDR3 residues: CASSLGRGNTGELFF. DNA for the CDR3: TGTGCCAGTTCGTTGGGAAGAGGGAACACCGGGGAGCTGTTTTTT.

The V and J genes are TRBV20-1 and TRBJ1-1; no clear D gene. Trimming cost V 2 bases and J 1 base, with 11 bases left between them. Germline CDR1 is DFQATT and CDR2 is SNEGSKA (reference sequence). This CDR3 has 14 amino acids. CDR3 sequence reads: CSARRRGWNTEAFF. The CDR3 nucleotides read TGCAGTGCTAGAAGGCGGGGATGGAACACTGAAGCTTTCTTT.

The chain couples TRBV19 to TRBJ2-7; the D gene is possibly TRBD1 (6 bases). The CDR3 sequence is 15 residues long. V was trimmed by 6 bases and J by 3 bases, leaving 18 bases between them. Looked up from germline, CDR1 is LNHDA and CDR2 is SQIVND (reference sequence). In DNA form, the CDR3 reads TGTGCCAGTAGCCACGGGACACCTTTAGGCTACGAGCAGTACTTC. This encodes CASSHGTPLGYEQYF.

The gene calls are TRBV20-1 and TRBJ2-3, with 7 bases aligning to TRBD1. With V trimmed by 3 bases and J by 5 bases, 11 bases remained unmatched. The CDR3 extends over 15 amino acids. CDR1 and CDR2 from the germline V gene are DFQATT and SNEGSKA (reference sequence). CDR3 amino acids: CSASGVTGFEDTQYF. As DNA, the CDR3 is TGCAGTGCTAGTGGGGTGACAGGGTTTGAAGATACGCAGTATTTT.

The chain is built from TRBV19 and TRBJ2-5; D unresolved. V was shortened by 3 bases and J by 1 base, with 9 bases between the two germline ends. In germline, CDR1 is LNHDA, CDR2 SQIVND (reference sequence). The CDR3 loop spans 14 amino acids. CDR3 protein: CASSISPTQETQYF. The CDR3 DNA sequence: TGTGCCAGTAGTATTTCACCGACCCAAGAGACCCAGTACTTC.

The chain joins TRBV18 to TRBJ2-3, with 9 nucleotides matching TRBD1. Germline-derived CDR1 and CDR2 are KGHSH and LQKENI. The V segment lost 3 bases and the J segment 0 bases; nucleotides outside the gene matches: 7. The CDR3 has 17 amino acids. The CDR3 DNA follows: TGTGCCAGCTCACCGATGGGACAGGGAGCTAGCACAGATACGCAGTATTTT. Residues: CASSPMGQGASTDTQYF.

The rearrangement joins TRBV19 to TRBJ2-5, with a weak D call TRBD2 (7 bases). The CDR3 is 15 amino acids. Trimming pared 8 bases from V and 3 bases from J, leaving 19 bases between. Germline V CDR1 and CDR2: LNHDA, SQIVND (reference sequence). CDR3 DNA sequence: TGTGCCAGTGGATGGGCGGGGGCAGGGGAAGAGACCCAGTACTTC. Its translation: CASGWAGAGEETQYF.

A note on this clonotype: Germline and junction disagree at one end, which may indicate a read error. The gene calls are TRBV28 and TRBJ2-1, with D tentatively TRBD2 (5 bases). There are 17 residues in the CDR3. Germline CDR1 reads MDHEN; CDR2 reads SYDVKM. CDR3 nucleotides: TGTGCCAGCTCGGAACATTGGGCGCCGACTACCTACAATGAGCGGTTCTTC. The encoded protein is CASSEHWAPTTYNERFF.

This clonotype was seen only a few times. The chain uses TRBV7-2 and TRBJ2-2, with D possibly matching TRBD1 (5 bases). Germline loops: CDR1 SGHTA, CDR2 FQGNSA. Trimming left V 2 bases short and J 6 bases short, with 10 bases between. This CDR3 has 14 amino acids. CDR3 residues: CASSLMSGPGELFF. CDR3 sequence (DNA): TGTGCCAGCAGCTTAATGTCAGGGCCCGGGGAGCTGTTTTTT.

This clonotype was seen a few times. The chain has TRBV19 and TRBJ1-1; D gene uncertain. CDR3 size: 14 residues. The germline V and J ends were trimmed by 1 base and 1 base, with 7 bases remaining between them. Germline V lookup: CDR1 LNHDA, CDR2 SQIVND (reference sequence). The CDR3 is CASSIGPGNTEAFF. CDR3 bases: TGTGCCAGTAGTATAGGGCCGGGGAACACTGAAGCTTTCTTT.

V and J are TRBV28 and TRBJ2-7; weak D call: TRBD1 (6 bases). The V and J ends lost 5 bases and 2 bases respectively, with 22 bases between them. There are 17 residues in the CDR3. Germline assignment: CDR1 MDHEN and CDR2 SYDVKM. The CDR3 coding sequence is TGTGCCAGCAGTCCCATGTTTTTGCAGGGGTTTGCCTACGAGCAGTACTTC. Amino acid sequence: CASSPMFLQGFAYEQYF.

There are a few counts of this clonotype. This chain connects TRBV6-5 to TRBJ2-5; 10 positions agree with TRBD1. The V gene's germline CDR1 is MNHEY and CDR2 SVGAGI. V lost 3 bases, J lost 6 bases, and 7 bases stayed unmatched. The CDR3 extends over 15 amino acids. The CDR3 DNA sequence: TGTGCCAGCAGTTATTCGCGGGACAGGGGAAAGACCCAGTACTTC. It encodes CASSYSRDRGKTQYF.

The CDR3 DNA reads TGTGCCACCAGTGTTCAGGGCGGCAACGAGCAGTACTTC. Protein product: CATSVQGGNEQYF. The V call is TRBV24-1, the J call TRBJ2-7, with D possibly matching TRBD1 (5 bases). The ends were cut back, 5 bases at V and 5 bases at J, with 12 bases in the middle. CDR1 and CDR2 from the germline V gene are KGHDR and SFDVKD. This CDR3 is 13 amino acids long.

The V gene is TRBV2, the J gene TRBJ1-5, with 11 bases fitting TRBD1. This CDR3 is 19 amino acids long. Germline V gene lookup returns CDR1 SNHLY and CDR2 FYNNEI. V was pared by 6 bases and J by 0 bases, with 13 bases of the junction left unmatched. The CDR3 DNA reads TGTGCCAGCAGCGTAACTCCGGGACAGGGGGGTTATAGCAATCAGCCCCAGCATTTT. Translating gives CASSVTPGQGGYSNQPQHF.

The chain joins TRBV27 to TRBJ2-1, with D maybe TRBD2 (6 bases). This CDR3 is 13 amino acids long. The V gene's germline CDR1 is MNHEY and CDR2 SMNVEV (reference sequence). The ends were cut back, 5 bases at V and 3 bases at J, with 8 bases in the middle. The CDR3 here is CASSGLFYNEQFF. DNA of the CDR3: TGTGCCAGCAGTGGACTATTCTACAATGAGCAGTTCTTC.

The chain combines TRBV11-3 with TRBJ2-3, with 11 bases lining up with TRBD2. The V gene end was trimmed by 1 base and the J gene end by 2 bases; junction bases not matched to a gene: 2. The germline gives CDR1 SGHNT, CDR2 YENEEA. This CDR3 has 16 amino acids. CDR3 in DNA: TGTGCCAGCAGCTTAGGACTAGCGGGAATCACAGATACGCAGTATTTT. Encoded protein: CASSLGLAGITDTQYF. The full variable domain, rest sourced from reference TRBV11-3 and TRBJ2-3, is EAGVVQSPRYKIIEKKQPVAFWCNPISGHNTLYWYLQNLGQGPELLIRYENEEAVDDSQLPKDRFSAERLKGVDSTLKIQPAELGDSAVYLCASSLGLAGITDTQYFGPGTRLTVL.

The chain's CDR3 is CASRAQGVSTDTQYF. The CDR3 DNA sequence: TGTGCCAGCAGAGCTCAGGGGGTGAGCACAGATACGCAGTATTTT. J is TRBJ2-3 and V is TRBV2; 7 positions match TRBD1. This CDR3 spans 15 amino acids. Germline CDR1 SNHLY, CDR2 FYNNEI. J was trimmed by 0 bases and V by 6 bases; bases with no gene match: 6. Variable domain in full (rest from reference TRBV2 and TRBJ2-3): EPEVTQTPSHQVTQMGQEVILRCVPISNHLYFYWYRQILGQKVEFLVSFYNNEISEKSEIFDDQFSVERPDGSNFTLKIRSTKLEDSAMYFCASRAQGVSTDTQYFGPGTRLTVL.

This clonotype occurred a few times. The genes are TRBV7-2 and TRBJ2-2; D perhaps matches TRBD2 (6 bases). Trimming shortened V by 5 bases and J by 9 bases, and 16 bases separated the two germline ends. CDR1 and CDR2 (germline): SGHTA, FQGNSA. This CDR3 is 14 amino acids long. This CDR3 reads CASSPGDGKRELFF. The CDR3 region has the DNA TGTGCCAGCAGCCCGGGGGATGGAAAGAGGGAGCTGTTTTTT. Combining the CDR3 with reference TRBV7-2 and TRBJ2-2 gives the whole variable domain GAGVSQSPSNKVTEKGKDVELRCDPISGHTALYWYRQSLGQGLEFLIYFQGNSAPDKSGLPSDRFSAERTGGSVSTLTIQRTQQEDSAVYLCASSPGDGKRELFFGEGSRLTVL.

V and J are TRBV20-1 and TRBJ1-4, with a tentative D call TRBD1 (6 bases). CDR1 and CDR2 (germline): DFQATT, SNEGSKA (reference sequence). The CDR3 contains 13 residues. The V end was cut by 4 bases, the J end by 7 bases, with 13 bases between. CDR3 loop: CSAKGGGGEKLFF. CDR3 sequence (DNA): TGCAGTGCTAAAGGGGGGGGAGGTGAAAAACTGTTTTTT.

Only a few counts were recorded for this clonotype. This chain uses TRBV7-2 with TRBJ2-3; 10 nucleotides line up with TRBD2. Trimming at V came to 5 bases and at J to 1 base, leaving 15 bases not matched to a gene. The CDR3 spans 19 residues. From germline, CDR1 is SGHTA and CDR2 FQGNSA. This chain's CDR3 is CASSLRGPSGSLGTDTQYF. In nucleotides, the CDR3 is TGTGCCAGCAGCCTAAGGGGGCCTAGCGGGAGCCTCGGCACAGATACGCAGTATTTT. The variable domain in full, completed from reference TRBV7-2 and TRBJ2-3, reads GAGVSQSPSNKVTEKGKDVELRCDPISGHTALYWYRQSLGQGLEFLIYFQGNSAPDKSGLPSDRFSAERTGGSVSTLTIQRTQQEDSAVYLCASSLRGPSGSLGTDTQYFGPGTRLTVL.

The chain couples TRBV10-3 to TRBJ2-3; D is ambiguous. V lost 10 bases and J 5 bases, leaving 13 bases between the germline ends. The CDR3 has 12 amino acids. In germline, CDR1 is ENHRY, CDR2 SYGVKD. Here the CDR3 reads CATGLGEDTQYF. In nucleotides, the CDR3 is TGTGCCACCGGGCTAGGAGAAGATACGCAGTATTTT.

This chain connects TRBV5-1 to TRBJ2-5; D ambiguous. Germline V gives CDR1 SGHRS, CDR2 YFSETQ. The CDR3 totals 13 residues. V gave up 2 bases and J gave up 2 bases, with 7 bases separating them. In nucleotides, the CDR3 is TGCGCCAGCAGCTTTGGACCTCAAGAGACCCAGTACTTC. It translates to CASSFGPQETQYF.

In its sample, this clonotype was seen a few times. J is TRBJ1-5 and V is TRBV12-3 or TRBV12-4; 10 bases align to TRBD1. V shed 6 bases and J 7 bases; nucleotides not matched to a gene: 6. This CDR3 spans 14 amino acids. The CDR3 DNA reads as TGTGCCAGCAGAGGACAGGGGGACGGGCAGCCCCAGCATTTT. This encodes CASRGQGDGQPQHF.

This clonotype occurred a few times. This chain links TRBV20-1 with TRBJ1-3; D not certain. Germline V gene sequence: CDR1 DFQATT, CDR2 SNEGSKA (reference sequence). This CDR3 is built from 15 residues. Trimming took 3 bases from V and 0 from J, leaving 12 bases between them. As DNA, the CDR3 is TGCAGTGCTAGGGGATACGGGAACTCTGGAAACACCATATATTTT. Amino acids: CSARGYGNSGNTIYF.

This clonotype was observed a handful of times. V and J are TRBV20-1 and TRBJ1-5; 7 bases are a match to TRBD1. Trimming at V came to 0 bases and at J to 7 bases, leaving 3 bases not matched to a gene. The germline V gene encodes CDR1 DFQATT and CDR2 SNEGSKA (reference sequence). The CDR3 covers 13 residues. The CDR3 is CSARERGRQPQHF. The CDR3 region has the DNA TGCAGTGCTAGAGAAAGGGGGCGACAGCCCCAGCATTTT.

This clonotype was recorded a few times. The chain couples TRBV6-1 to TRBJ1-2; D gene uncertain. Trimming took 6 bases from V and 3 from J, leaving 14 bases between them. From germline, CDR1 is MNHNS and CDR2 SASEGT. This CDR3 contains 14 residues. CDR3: CASSRTGKHYGYTF. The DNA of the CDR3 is TGTGCCAGCAGCCGGACTGGGAAACACTATGGCTACACCTTC.